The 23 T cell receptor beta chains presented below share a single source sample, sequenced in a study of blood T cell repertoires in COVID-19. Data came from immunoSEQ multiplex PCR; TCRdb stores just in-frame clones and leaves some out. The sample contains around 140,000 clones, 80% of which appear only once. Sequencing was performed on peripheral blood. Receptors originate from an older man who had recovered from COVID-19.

CDR3 amino acids: CASSLYSCLGTGFFWAYEQYF. The CDR3 nucleotides are TGTGCCAGCAGTTTATATTCCTGCCTCGGGACAGGGTTCTTTTGGGCCTACGAGCAGTACTTC. V and J are TRBV27 and TRBJ2-7; 9 nucleotides agree with TRBD1. The CDR3 is made up of 21 amino acids. V lost 1 base to trimming and J lost 2 bases; unmatched junction nucleotides: 21. Germline V gene sequence: CDR1 MNHEY, CDR2 SMNVEV (reference sequence).

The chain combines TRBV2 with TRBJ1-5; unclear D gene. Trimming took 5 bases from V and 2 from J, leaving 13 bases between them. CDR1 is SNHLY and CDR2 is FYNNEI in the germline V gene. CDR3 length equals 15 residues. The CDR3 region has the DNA TGTGCCAGCAGTCCGGGGAGTGCGGGCAATCAGCCCCAGCATTTT. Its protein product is CASSPGSAGNQPQHF.

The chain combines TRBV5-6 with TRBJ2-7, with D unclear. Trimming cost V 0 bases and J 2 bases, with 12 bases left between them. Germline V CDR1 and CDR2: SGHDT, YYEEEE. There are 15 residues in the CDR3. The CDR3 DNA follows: TGTGCCAGCAGCTTGGAGGCGGCCTTACCCTACGAGCAGTACTTC. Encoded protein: CASSLEAALPYEQYF.

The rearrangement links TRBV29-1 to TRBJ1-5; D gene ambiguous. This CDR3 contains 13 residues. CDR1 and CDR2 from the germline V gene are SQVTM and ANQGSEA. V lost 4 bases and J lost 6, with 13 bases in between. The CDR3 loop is CSVVLGLGQPQHF. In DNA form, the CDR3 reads TGCAGCGTTGTGTTGGGCTTGGGTCAGCCCCAGCATTTT.

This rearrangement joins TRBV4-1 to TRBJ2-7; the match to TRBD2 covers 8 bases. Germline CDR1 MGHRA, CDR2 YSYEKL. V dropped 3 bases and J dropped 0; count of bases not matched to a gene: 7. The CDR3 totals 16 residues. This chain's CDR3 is CASSQASGYSSYEQYF. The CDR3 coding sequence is TGCGCCAGCAGCCAGGCTAGCGGGTATAGCTCCTACGAGCAGTACTTC.

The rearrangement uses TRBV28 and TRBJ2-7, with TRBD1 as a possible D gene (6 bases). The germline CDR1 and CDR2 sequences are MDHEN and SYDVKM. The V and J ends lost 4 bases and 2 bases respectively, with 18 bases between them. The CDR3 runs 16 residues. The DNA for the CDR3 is TGTGCCAGCAGTTCCGGCTCCCGGGACACCACCTACGAGCAGTACTTC. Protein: CASSSGSRDTTYEQYF.

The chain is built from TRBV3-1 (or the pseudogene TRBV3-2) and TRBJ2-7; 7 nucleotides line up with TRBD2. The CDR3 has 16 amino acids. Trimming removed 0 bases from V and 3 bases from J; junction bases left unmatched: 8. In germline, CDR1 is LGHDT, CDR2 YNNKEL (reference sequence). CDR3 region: CASSQDFPSGNYEQYF. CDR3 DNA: TGTGCCAGCAGCCAAGACTTCCCTAGCGGTAACTACGAGCAGTACTTC.

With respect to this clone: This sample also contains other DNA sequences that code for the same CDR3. The CDR3 DNA follows: TGTGCCAGCAGCTTAGTACAGGGGAGCAATCAGCCCCAGCATTTT. The encoded protein is CASSLVQGSNQPQHF. The chain links TRBV7-2 to TRBJ1-5; TRBD1 aligns across 7 bases. The CDR3 contains 15 residues. The V segment lost 1 base and the J segment 1 base; nucleotides outside the gene matches: 1. Germline loops: CDR1 SGHTA, CDR2 FQGNSA.

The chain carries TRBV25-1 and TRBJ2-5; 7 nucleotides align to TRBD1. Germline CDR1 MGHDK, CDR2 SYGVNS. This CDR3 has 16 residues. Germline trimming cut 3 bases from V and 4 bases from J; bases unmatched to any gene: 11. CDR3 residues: CASSEPSPAGGETQYF. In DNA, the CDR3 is TGTGCCAGCAGTGAGCCCTCTCCGGCAGGGGGAGAGACCCAGTACTTC.

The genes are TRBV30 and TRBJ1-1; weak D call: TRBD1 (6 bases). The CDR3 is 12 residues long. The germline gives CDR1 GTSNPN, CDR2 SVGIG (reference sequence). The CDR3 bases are TGTGCTGGGGACACCGGGAACACTGAAGCTTTCTTT. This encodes CAGDTGNTEAFF.

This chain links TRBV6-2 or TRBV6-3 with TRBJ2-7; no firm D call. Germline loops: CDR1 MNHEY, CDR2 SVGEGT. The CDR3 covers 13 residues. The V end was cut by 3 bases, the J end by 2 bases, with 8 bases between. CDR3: CASSYILPYEQYF. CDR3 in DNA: TGTGCCAGCAGTTATATCCTCCCCTACGAGCAGTACTTC.

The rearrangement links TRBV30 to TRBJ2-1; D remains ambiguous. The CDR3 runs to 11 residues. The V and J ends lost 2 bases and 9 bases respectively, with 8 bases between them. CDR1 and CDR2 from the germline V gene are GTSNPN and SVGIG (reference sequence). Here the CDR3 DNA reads TGTGCCTGGAGTTTATCCGGTGAGCAGTTCTTC. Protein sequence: CAWSLSGEQFF.

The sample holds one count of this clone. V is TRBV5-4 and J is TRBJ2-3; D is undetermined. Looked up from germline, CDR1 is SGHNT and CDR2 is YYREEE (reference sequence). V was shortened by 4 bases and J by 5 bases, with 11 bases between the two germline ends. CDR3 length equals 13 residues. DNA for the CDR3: TGTGCCAGCAGCGTCTATACGGTAGATACGCAGTATTTT. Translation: CASSVYTVDTQYF.

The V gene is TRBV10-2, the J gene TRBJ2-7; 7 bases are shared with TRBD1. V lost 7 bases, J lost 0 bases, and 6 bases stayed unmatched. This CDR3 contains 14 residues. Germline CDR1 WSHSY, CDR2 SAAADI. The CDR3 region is CASNRGPLSYEQYF. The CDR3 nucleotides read TGCGCCAGCAACAGGGGTCCGCTCTCCTACGAGCAGTACTTC.

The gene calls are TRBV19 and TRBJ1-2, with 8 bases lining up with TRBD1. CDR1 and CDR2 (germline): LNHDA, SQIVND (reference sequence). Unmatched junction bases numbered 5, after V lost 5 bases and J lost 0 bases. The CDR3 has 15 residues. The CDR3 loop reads CASSAGQGANYGYTF. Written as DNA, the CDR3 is TGTGCCAGTAGTGCCGGACAGGGAGCTAACTATGGCTACACCTTC.

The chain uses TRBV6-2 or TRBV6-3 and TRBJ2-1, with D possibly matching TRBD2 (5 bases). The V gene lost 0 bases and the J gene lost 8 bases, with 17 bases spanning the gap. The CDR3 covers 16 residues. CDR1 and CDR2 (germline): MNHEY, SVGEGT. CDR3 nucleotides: TGTGCCAGCAGTTACTCGATACGGGCTAGCCTTCATGAGCAGTTCTTC. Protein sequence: CASSYSIRASLHEQFF.

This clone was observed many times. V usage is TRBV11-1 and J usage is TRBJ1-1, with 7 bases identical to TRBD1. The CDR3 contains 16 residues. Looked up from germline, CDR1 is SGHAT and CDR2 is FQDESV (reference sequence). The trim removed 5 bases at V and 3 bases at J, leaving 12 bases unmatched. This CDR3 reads CASSPESGQGDTEAFF. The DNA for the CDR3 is TGTGCCAGCAGCCCAGAGAGCGGGCAGGGGGACACTGAAGCTTTCTTT.

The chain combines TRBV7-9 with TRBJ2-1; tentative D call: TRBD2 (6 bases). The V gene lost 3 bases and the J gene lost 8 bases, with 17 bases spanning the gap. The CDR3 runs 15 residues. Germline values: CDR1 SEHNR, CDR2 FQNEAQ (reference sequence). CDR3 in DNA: TGTGCCAGCAGCTTTTTGACGCGGGATCACGATGAGCAGTTCTTC. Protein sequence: CASSFLTRDHDEQFF. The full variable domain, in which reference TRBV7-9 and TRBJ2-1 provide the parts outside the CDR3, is DTGVSQNPRHKITKRGQNVTFRCDPISEHNRLYWYRQTLGQGPEFLTYFQNEAQLEKSRLLSDRFSAERPKGSFSTLEIQRTEQGDSAMYLCASSFLTRDHDEQFFGPGTRLTVL.

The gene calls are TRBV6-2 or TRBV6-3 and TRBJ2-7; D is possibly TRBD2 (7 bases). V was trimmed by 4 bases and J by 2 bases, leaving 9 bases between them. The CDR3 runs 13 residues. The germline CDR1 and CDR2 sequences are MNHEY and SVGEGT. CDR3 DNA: TGTGCCAGCAGTTGGCGGGGGCCCTACGAGCAGTACTTC. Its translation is CASSWRGPYEQYF.

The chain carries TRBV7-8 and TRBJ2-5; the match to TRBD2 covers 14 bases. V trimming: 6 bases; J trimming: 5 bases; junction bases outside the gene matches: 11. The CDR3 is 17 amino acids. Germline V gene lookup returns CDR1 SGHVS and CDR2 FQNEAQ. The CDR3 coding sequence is TGTGCCAGCAGAGCTGCTAGACTAGCGGGAGGGAGGGAGACCCAGTACTTC. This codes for CASRAARLAGGRETQYF.

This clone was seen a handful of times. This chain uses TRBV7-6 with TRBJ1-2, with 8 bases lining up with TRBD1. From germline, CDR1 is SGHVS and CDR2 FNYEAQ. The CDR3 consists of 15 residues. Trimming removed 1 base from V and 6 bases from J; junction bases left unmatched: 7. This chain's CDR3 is CASSLGTGSRDGYTF. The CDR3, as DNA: TGTGCCAGCAGCTTAGGGACAGGGAGTAGAGATGGCTACACCTTC.

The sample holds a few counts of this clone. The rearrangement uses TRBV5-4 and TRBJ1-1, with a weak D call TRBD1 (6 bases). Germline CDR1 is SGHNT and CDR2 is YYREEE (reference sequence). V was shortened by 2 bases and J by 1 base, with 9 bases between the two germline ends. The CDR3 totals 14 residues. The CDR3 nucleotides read TGTGCCAGCAGCTTAACAGGGAGGAACACTGAAGCTTTCTTT. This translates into CASSLTGRNTEAFF.

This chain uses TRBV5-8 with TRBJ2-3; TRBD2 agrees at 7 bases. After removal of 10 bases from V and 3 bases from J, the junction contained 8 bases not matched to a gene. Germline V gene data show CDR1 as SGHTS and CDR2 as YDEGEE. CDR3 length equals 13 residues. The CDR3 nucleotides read TGTGCCGTTCGCGGGAGCCTGACAGATACGCAGTATTTT. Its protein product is CAVRGSLTDTQYF.